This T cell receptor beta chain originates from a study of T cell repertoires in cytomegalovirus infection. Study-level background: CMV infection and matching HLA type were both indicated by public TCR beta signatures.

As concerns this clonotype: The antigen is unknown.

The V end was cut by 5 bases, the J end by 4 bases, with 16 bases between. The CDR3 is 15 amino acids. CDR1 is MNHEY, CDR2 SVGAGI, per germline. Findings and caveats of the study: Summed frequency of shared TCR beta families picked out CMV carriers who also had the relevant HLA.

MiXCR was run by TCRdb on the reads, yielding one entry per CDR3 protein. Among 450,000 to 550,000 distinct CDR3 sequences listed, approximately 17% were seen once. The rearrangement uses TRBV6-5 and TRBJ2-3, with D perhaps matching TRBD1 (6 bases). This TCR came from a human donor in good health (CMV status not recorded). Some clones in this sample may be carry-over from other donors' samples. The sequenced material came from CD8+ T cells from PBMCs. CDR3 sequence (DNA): TGTGCCAGCAGTAATAACAGGGTGGGCTCAGATACGCAGTATTTT. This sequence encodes CASSNNRVGSDTQYF.